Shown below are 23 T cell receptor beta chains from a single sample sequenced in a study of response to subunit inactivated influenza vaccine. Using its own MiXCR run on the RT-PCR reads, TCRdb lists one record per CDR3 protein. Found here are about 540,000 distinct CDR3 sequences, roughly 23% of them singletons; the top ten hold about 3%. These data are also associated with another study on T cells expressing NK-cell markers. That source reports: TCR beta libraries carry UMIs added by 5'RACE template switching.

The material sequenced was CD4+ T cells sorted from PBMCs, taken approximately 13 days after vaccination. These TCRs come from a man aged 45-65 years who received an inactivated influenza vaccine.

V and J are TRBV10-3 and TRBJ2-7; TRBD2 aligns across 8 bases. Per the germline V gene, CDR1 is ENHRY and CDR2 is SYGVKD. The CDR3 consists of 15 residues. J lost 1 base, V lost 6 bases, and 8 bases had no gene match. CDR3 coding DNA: TGTGCCATCAGACCTTCTAGCGGGTTATCCTACGAGCAGTACTTC. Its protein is CAIRPSSGLSYEQYF.

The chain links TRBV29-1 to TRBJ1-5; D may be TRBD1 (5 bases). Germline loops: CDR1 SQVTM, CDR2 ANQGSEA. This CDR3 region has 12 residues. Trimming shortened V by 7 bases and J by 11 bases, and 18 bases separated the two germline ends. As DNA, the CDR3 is TGCAGCGCCGGCGGAGGGGCCGGGACCCAGCATTTT. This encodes CSAGGGAGTQHF.

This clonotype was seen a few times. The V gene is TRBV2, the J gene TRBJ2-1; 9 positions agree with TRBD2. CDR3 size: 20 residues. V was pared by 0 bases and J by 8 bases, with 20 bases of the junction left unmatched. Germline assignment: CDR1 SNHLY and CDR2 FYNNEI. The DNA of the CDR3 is TGTGCCAGCAGTGAAGCGCTTCGGGGACCCCGCGGGAGGGCCTATGATGAGCAGTTCTTC. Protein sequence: CASSEALRGPRGRAYDEQFF.

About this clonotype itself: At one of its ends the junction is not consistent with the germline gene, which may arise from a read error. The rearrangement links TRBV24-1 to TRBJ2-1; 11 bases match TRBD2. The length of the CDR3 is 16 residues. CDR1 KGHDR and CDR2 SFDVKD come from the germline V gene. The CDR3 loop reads CAISPLAGGEYNEQFF. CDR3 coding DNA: TGTGCCATCAGTCCGCTAGCGGGGGGAGAATACAATGAGCAGTTCTTC.

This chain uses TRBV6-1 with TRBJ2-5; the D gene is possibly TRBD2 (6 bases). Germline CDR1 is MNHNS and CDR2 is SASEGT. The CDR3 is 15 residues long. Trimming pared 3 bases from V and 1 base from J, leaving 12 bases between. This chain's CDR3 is CASSDGGGTQETQYF. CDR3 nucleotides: TGTGCCAGCAGTGACGGTGGGGGGACCCAAGAGACCCAGTACTTC.

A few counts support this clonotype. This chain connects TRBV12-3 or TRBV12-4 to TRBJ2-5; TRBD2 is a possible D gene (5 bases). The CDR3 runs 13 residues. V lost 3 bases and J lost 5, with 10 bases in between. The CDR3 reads CASSLGELETQYF. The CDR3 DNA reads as TGTGCCAGCAGTTTGGGAGAGTTGGAGACCCAGTACTTC.

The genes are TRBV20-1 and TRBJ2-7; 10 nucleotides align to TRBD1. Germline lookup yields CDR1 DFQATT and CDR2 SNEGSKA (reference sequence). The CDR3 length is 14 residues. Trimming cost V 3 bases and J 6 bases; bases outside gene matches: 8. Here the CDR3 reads CSASADRGLFEQYF. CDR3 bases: TGCAGTGCTAGTGCAGACAGGGGGCTGTTCGAGCAGTACTTC.

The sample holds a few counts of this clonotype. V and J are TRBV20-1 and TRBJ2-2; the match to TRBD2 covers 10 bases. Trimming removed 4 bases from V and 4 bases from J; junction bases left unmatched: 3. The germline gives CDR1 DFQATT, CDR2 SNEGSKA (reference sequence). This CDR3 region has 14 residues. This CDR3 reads CSAIAGGSTGELFF. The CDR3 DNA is TGCAGTGCTATAGCGGGGGGAAGCACCGGGGAGCTGTTTTTT.

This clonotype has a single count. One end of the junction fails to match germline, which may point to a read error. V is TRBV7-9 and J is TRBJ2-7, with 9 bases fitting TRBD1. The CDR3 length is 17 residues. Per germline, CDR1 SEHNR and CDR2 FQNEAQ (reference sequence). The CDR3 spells CASSPTGGTGFAYEHYF. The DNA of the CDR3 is TGTGCCAGCAGCCCCACCGGGGGGACAGGGTTTGCGTACGAGCATTACTTC.

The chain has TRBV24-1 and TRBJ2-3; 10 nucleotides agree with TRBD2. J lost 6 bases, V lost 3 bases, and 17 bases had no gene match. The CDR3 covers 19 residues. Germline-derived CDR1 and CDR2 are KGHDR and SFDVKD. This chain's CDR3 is CATSDVPGGLAGARDTQYF. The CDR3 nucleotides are TGTGCCACCAGTGATGTCCCTGGCGGGCTAGCGGGGGCCCGGGATACGCAGTATTTT.

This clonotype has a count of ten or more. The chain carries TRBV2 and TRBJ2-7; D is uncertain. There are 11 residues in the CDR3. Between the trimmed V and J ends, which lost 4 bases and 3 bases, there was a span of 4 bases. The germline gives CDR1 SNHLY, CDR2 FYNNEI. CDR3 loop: CASSGRYEQYF. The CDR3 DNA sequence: TGTGCCAGCAGTGGGCGCTACGAGCAGTACTTC.

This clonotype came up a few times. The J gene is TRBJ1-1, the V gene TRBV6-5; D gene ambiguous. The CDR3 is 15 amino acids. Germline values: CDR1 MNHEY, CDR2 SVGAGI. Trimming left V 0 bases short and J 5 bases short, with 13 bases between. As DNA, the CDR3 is TGTGCCAGCAGTTACTCAGCACGTGGATGGACTGAAGCTTTCTTT. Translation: CASSYSARGWTEAFF.

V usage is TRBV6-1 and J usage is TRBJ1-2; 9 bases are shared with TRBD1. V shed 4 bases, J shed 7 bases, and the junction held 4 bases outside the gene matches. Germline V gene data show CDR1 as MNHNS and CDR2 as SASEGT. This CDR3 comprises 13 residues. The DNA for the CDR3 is TGTGCCAGCAGTGGATGGACAGGGGCTGGCTACACCTTC. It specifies CASSGWTGAGYTF.

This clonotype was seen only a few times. The CDR3 DNA sequence: TGTGCCATCAGTGACGGGCCCGGACAGAATGAAAAACTGTTTTTT. It translates to CAISDGPGQNEKLFF. The rearrangement uses TRBV10-3 and TRBJ1-4; D possibly corresponds to TRBD1 (6 bases). Germline V CDR1 and CDR2: ENHRY, SYGVKD. V shed 3 bases and J shed 5 bases, with 13 bases lying between them. The CDR3 runs to 15 residues.

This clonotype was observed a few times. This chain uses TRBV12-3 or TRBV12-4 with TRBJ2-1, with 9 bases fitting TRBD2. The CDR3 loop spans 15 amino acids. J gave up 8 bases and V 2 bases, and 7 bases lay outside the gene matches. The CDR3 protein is CASSLWRGGNHEQFF. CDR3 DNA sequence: TGTGCCAGCAGTTTATGGCGGGGGGGTAACCATGAGCAGTTCTTC.

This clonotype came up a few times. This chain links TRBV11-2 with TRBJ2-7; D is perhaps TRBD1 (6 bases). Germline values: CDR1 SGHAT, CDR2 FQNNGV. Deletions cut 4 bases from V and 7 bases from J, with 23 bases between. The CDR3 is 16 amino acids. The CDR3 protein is CASSSLRGPGAWEQYF. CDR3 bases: TGTGCCAGCAGCTCACTCCGGGGCCCAGGGGCGTGGGAGCAGTACTTC.

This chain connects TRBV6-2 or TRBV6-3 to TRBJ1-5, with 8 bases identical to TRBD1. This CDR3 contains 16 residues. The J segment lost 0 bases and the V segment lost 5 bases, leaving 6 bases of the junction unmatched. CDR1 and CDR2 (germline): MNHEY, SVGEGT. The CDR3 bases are TGTGCCAGCAGTACCACCGGGACAGGTAGCAATCAGCCCCAGCATTTT. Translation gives CASSTTGTGSNQPQHF.

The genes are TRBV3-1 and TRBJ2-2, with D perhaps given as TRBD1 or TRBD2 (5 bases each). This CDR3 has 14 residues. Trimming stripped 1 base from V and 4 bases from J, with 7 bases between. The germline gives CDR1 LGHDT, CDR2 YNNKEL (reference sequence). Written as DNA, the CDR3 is TGTGCCAGCAGCCAAGGGGGGACCACCGGGGAGCTGTTTTTT. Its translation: CASSQGGTTGELFF.

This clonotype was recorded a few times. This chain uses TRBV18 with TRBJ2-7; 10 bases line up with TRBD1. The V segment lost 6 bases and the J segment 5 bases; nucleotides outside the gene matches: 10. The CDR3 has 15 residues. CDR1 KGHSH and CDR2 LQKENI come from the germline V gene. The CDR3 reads CASSLTGQGYHEQYF. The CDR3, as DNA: TGTGCCAGCTCGCTCACGGGACAGGGGTACCACGAGCAGTACTTC.

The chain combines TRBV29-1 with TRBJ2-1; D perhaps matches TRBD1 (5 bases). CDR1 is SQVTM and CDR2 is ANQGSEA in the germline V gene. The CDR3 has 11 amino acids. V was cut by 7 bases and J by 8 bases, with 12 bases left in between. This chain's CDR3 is CSADRLDEQFF. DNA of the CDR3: TGCAGCGCTGACAGATTGGATGAGCAGTTCTTC.

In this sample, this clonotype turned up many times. The CDR3 nucleotides read TGTGCCAGCCCCAGGACTAGCGGTTACACAGATACGCAGTATTTT. As protein: CASPRTSGYTDTQYF. V and J are TRBV6-1 and TRBJ2-3, with 10 bases identical to TRBD2. This CDR3 comprises 15 residues. Germline V gene data show CDR1 as MNHNS and CDR2 as SASEGT. V lost 8 bases, J lost 2 bases, and 7 bases stayed unmatched.

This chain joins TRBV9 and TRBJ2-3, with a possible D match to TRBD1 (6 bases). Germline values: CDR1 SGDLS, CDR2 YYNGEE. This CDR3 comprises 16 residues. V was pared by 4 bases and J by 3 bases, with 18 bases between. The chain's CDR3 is CASSIQGRVSTDTQYF. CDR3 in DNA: TGTGCCAGCAGCATACAGGGTAGGGTATCGACAGATACGCAGTATTTT.

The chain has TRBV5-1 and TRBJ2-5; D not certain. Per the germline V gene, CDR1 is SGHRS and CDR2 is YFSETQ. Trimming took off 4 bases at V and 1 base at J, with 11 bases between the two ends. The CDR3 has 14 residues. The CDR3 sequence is CASSMSGPQETQYF. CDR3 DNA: TGCGCCAGCAGCATGTCAGGACCCCAAGAGACCCAGTACTTC.